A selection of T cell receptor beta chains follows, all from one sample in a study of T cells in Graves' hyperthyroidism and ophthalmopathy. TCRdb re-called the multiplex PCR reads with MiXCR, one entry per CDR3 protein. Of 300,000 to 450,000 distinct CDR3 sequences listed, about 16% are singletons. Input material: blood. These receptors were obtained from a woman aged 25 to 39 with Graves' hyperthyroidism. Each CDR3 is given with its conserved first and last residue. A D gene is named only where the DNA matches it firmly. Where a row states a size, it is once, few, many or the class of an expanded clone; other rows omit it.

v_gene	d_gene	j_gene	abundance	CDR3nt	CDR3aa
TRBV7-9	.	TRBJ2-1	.	TGTGCCAGCAGCACCTCGGACACCAGCTCCTACAATGAGCAGTTCTTC	CASSTSDTSSYNEQFF
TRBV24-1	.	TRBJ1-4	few	TGTGCCACCAGTGACCCGAAGGGGCCTAATGAAAAACTGTTTTTT	CATSDPKGPNEKLFF
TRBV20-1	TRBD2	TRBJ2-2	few	TGCAGTGCTTCCTGGACTAGCGGTACCGGGGAGCTGTTTTTT	CSASWTSGTGELFF
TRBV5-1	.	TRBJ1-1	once	TGCGCCAGCAGCTTGGGCGGGACGGAGAACACTGAAGCTTTCTTT	CASSLGGTENTEAFF
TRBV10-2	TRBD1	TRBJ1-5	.	TGCGCCAGCAGGGGGGGGGGACAGGGAAGCAATCAGCCCCAGCATTTT	CASRGGGQGSNQPQHF
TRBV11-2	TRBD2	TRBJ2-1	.	TGTGCATGTCTAGCGGAGTTATACAATGAGCAGTTCTTC	CACLAELYNEQFF
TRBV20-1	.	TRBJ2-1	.	TGCAGTGGGGGTGGAGGTGGAAATGAGCAGTTCTTC	CSGGGGGNEQFF
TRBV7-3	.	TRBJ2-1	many	TGTGCCAGCAGCTTAAGGGGGAACTACAATGAGCAGTTCTTC	CASSLRGNYNEQFF
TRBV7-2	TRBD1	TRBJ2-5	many	TGTGCCAGCAGCCAGGGGGACAGGCCACCGGGGGAGACCCAGTACTTC	CASSQGDRPPGETQYF
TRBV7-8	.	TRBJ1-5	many	TGTGCCAGCAGCCTCCAGGGTTTTGGTCAGCCCCAGCATTTT	CASSLQGFGQPQHF
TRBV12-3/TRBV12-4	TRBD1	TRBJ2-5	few	TGTGCCAGCAGCCCACCGGGACAGGGGGCACAAGAGACCCAGTACTTC	CASSPPGQGAQETQYF
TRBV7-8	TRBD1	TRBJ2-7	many	TGTGCCAGCAGCTTAGTCGGGACAGGGATCTACGAGCAGTACTTC	CASSLVGTGIYEQYF
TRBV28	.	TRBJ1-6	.	TGTGCCAGCAGTCGGGACGGCCATTCACCCCTCCACTTT	CASSRDGHSPLHF
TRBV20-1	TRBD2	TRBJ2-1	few	TGCAGTGCTGCCCAACTAGCGGGAGTGTACAATGAACAGTTCTTC	CSAAQLAGVYNEQFF
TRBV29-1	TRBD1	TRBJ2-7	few	TGCAGCTCCCGGGACAGGCTAACCTACGAGCAGTACTTC	CSSRDRLTYEQYF
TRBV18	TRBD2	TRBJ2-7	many	TGTGCCAGCTCACCAGGGCCTAGCGGCTACTACGAGCAGTACTTC	CASSPGPSGYYEQYF
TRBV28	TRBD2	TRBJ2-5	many	TGTGCCAGTCGGGTGGGGGGGGAGACCCAGTACTTC	CASRVGGETQYF
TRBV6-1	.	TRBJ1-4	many	TGTGCCAGCAGTGTTCTACAGGGCGAAAAACTGTTTTTT	CASSVLQGEKLFF
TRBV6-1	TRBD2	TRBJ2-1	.	TGTGCCAGCAGGGAGCTCCGGGGACTAGCAAACGAGCAGTTCTTC	CASRELRGLANEQFF
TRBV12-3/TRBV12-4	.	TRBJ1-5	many	TGTGCCAGCACCCCACTGGGGGGCAATCAGCCCCAGCATTTT	CASTPLGGNQPQHF
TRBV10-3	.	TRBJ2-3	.	TGTGCCATCAGTGAGTCGAGAGATACGCAGTATTTT	CAISESRDTQYF
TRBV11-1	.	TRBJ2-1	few	TGTGCCAGCAGCCTCCACTCAGGGAATGAGCAGTTCTTC	CASSLHSGNEQFF
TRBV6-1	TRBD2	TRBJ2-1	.	TGTGCCAGCAGGCCAGGGACTACCCATTCCCTCAAGAACAATGAGCAGTTCTTC	CASRPGTTHSLKNNEQFF
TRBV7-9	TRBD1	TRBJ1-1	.	TGTGCCAGCAGCTCCCGGGACAGGGGGCATCGTCGGAACACTGAAGCTTTCTTT	CASSSRDRGHRRNTEAFF
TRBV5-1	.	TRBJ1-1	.	TGCGCCAGCAGCTTTGGGGTTGGGACCCTGAACACTGAAGCTTTCTTT	CASSFGVGTLNTEAFF
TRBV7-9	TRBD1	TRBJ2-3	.	TGTGCCAGCAGCTTAGTAGGGACAGCCCACAGCACAGATACGCAGTATTTT	CASSLVGTAHSTDTQYF
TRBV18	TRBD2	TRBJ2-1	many	TGTGCCAGCTCACCACCTAGCGGGACGTTATCCTACAATGAGCAGTTCTTC	CASSPPSGTLSYNEQFF
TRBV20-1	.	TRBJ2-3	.	TGCAGTGCTAGAGATAATCTTGCTAGCGAGGAAGATACGCAGTATTTT	CSARDNLASEEDTQYF
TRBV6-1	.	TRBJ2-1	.	TGTGCCAGCAGGCCTGCTGGCGGGAAAGGGAATGAGCAGTTCTTC	CASRPAGGKGNEQFF
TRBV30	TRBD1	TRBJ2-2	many	TGTGCCTGGAGAAAAGGACAGGGGGGTAGGAGCGGGGAGCTGTTTTTT	CAWRKGQGGRSGELFF
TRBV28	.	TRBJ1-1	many	TGTGCCAGCAGTTTTTCAACCAACACTGAAGCTTTCTTT	CASSFSTNTEAFF
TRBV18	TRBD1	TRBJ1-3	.	TGTGCCAGCTCACCCCCGGTGACAGGGGCTTCCGGAAACACCATATATTTT	CASSPPVTGASGNTIYF
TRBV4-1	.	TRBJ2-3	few	TGCGCCAGCAGCAGAAGGACGATCACAGATACGCAGTATTTT	CASSRRTITDTQYF
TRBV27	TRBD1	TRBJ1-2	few	TGTGCCAGCAGTGTTTCCGGGACAGGCCCTTATGGCTACACCTTC	CASSVSGTGPYGYTF
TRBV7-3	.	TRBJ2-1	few	TGTGCCAGCAGCTTAGGGGACGGTCCCTACAATGAGCAGTTCTTC	CASSLGDGPYNEQFF
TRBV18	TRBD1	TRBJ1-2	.	TGTGCCAGCTCACTCATGGACAGGGAAGCCTATGGCTACACCTTC	CASSLMDREAYGYTF
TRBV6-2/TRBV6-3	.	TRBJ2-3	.	TGTGCCAGCAGTTACTCGCGACTAGGCGGGAGCACAGATACGCAGTATTTT	CASSYSRLGGSTDTQYF
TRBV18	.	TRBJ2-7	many	TGTGCCAGCTCACCACCCTCCAGGCCTTACGAGCAGTACTTC	CASSPPSRPYEQYF
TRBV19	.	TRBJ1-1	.	TGTGCCAGTAGTATTAAAACGTGGGCCTTGAACACTGAAGCTTTCTTT	CASSIKTWALNTEAFF
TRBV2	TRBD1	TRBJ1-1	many	TGTGCCAGCAGAGAGGGACAGCATTTGAACACTGAAGCTTTCTTT	CASREGQHLNTEAFF
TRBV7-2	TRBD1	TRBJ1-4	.	TGTGCCAGCAGCTTAGTCCCGACAGGGGACGAAAAACTGTTTTTT	CASSLVPTGDEKLFF
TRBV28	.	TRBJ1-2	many	TGTGCCAGCTTTCGACAGGACTATGGCTACACCTTC	CASFRQDYGYTF
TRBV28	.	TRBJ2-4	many	TGTGCCAGCAGTTCAAAGGGGGTGAACGTAAAAAACATTCAGTACTTC	CASSSKGVNVKNIQYF
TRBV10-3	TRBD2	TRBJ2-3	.	TGTGCCATCAGTGAGGGACTAGAGGTAGATACGCAGTATTTT	CAISEGLEVDTQYF
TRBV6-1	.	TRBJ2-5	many	TGTGCCAGCAGTGAATCGGACACTTACCAAGAGACCCAGTACTTC	CASSESDTYQETQYF
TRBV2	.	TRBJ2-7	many	TGTGCCAGCAGTGAAACCCTAACGGGGGCAGCCGGCGGAGGGGAGCAGTACTTC	CASSETLTGAAGGGEQYF
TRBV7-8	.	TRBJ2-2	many	TGTGCCAGCAGCATGAACACCGGGGAGCTGTTTTTT	CASSMNTGELFF
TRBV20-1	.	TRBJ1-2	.	TGCAGTGCTAGAGAGCCCGGGAGCGGTCGCGGCTATGGCTACACCTTC	CSAREPGSGRGYGYTF
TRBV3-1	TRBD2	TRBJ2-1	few	TGTGCCAGCAGCCACGGGCTAGCGGAACAGTTCTTC	CASSHGLAEQFF
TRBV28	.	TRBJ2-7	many	TGTGCCAGCACTCAGCCCTTTAGCTCCTACGAGCAGTACTTC	CASTQPFSSYEQYF
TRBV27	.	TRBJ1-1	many	TGTGCCAGCAGTCCCACCGGGACACTGATGAACACTGAAGCTTTCTTT	CASSPTGTLMNTEAFF
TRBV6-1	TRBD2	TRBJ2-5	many	TGTGCCAGCAATCTAAACGGGAGGGCCGGAGAGACCCAGTACTTC	CASNLNGRAGETQYF
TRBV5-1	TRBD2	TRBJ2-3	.	TGCGCCAGCAGATCAAGTAGCGGGACGGATACGCAGTATTTT	CASRSSSGTDTQYF